Listed below are T cell receptor beta chains from one sample, sequenced in a study of T cell responses to AZD1222 COVID-19 vaccine. Method: immunoSEQ multiplex PCR; TCRdb's copy keeps in-frame clones and lacks some. The table lists 140,000 to 150,000 clones, about 93% of them singletons. Sequences were derived from peripheral blood, sampled on day 0 of AZD1222 vaccination. These receptors were obtained from an adult in good health. Each CDR3 is given with its conserved first and last residue. D genes are given only for firm matches. Rows give clone size only sometimes, using once, few, many, or a class for an expanded clone.

v_gene	abundance	j_gene	d_gene	CDR3nt	CDR3aa
TRBV6-4	NA	TRBJ1-2	NA	TGTGCCAGCAGTGACTCGATCCAGACTTCTAACTATGGCTACACCTTC	CASSDSIQTSNYGYTF
TRBV9	NA	TRBJ1-1	NA	TGTGCCAGCAGCGTCGGAGGGAGCACTGAAGCTTTCTTT	CASSVGGSTEAFF
TRBV11-1	NA	TRBJ2-7	NA	TGTGCCAGCAGCTTACCGGCGGGACCCTCCTACGAGCAGTACTTC	CASSLPAGPSYEQYF
TRBV7-2	once	TRBJ2-2	TRBD2	TGTGCCAGCAGCCCCAGCGGGAGGGCCTCTACCGGGGAGCTGTTTTTT	CASSPSGRASTGELFF
TRBV5-4	NA	TRBJ2-3	TRBD1	TGTGCCAGCAGCCCCTTACAGGGGGAAGATACGCAGTATTTT	CASSPLQGEDTQYF
TRBV6-5	NA	TRBJ2-1	NA	TGTGCCAGCAGTCGGGCGTCCTCCTCCTACAATGAGCAGTTCTTC	CASSRASSSYNEQFF
TRBV6-5	once	TRBJ1-6	TRBD1	TGTGCCAGCAGACCCGCAGGGGGTAATAATTCACCCCTCCACTTT	CASRPAGGNNSPLHF
TRBV2	NA	TRBJ1-4	NA	TGTGCCAGCAACCCGCGCCCTCGACAGATAATTAATGAAAAACTGTTTTTT	CASNPRPRQIINEKLFF
TRBV28	NA	TRBJ2-5	NA	TGTGCCAGCAGTTCCCCAGGGGAGCAAGAGACCCAGTACTTC	CASSSPGEQETQYF
TRBV6-2/TRBV6-3	NA	TRBJ1-4	TRBD1	TGTGCCAGCAGTTACGGAAGACAGGGGGCGGATGCAACTAATGAAAAACTGTTTTTT	CASSYGRQGADATNEKLFF
TRBV19	NA	TRBJ1-2	NA	TGTGCCAGTAGTTCCCGAGGCACGACTAACTATGGCTACACCTTC	CASSSRGTTNYGYTF
TRBV14	NA	TRBJ1-1	NA	TGTGCCAGCAGCCAAGTCAGGGGCGGGGGCACTGAAGCTTTCTTT	CASSQVRGGGTEAFF
TRBV12-5	NA	TRBJ2-2	TRBD1	TGTGCTAGTGGTAGGGACAGCAACACCGGGGAGCTGTTTTTT	CASGRDSNTGELFF
TRBV11-2	NA	TRBJ1-4	NA	TGTGCCAGCAGCTTACCCCTGGGTGGGGGAAATGAAAAACTGTTTTTT	CASSLPLGGGNEKLFF
TRBV6-5	NA	TRBJ2-7	TRBD1	TGTGCCAGCAGATTTACAGGGGACGCCTCCTACGAGCAGTACTTC	CASRFTGDASYEQYF
TRBV12-3/TRBV12-4	once	TRBJ2-1	NA	TGTGCCAGCAGGAGCTCCAGGGGTGGGGGGCAGTTCTTC	CASRSSRGGGQFF
TRBV3-1/TRBV3-2	NA	TRBJ1-4	TRBD1	TGTGCCAGCAGCCCAACCAGGGGACAGGGGGTATGGAATAATGAAAAACTGTTTTTT	CASSPTRGQGVWNNEKLFF
TRBV18	NA	TRBJ2-2	TRBD2	TGTGCCAGCTCACTTCTCGGGGGGAAGAACACCGGGGAGCTGTTTTTT	CASSLLGGKNTGELFF
TRBV9	once	TRBJ2-7	NA	TGTGCCAGCAGCGCCTCAGGAGCCCCATCCTACGAGCAGTACTTC	CASSASGAPSYEQYF
TRBV29-1	NA	TRBJ2-2	NA	TGCAGCGCCAAGGGCGGGGTTAACACCGGGGAGCTGTTTTTT	CSAKGGVNTGELFF
TRBV25-1	NA	TRBJ2-7	TRBD1	TGTGCCAGCAGTGAGGTATACAGGGGGGCCTACGAGCAGTACTTC	CASSEVYRGAYEQYF
TRBV27	NA	TRBJ1-1	NA	TGTGCCAGCAGTTTAGTTGGCCAGGGGACTATTGAAGCTTTCTTT	CASSLVGQGTIEAFF
TRBV4-2	NA	TRBJ2-3	TRBD2	TGTGCCAGCAGCCAAGAAGGCGGGACTAGCGTGGAAGATACGCAGTATTTT	CASSQEGGTSVEDTQYF
TRBV6-2/TRBV6-3	NA	TRBJ2-1	NA	TGTGCCAGCAGTTACGAGACTCGGATCGGTGAGCAGTTCTTC	CASSYETRIGEQFF
TRBV2	NA	TRBJ2-3	NA	TGTGCCAGCTGCCCCTTCCCGGATACGCAGTATTTT	CASCPFPDTQYF
TRBV6-5	NA	TRBJ2-3	NA	TGTGCCAGCGGGATAAATACGCAGTATTTT	CASGINTQYF
TRBV27	NA	TRBJ2-5	NA	TGTGCCAGCAGTTGGGGCCCCCCGGAGACCCAGTACTTC	CASSWGPPETQYF
TRBV2	NA	TRBJ1-6	NA	TGTGCCAGCAGTGAACGGCCCATGGGGAATTCACCCCTCCACTTT	CASSERPMGNSPLHF
TRBV5-4	NA	TRBJ1-2	NA	TGTGCCAGCTATTCACAGGGAGCGGGCGGCTACACCTTC	CASYSQGAGGYTF
TRBV7-8	NA	TRBJ1-5	TRBD1	TGTGCCAGCAGCCCCGGGACAGACAATCAGCCCCAGCATTTT	CASSPGTDNQPQHF
TRBV29-1	once	TRBJ2-3	TRBD1	TGCAGCGTTAAGGGGGCTAGCACAGATACGCAGTATTTT	CSVKGASTDTQYF
TRBV30	NA	TRBJ2-2	NA	TGTGCCTGGAGTGTACGGGGAGTGTCTAGGTGGATGCGCGGGGAGCTGTTTTTT	CAWSVRGVSRWMRGELFF
TRBV6-5	NA	TRBJ1-5	NA	TGTGCCAGCAGAGGGGTGGATAGCAATCAGCCCCAGCATTTT	CASRGVDSNQPQHF
TRBV5-8	NA	TRBJ2-2	NA	TGTGCCAGCGGATTTGTAGGGAACACCGGGGAGCTGTTTTTT	CASGFVGNTGELFF
TRBV2	NA	TRBJ1-1	NA	TGTGCCAGCAGGGTGACAGTTTCCGCTGAAGCTTTCTTT	CASRVTVSAEAFF